The text below deals with one T cell receptor beta chain. Its specificity is not known. Time point indicated: week 5, during vaccination. In the vaccine, a single dose held 300 ug of the mutant IDH1 20-mer peptide, along with topical imiquimod. The data stem from a study of a mutant IDH1 vaccine in newly diagnosed glioma. Study details: Vaccines began 4-6 weeks after radiotherapy alone, or with temozolomide cycles. General study points: Among patients, roughly 95% showed immune responses induced by the vaccine.

CDR3 size: 15 residues. The germline gives CDR1 SGHDT, CDR2 YYEEEE. V lost 4 bases and J lost 4, with 17 bases in between. Sequencing was performed with immunoSEQ multiplex PCR; in TCRdb, only in-frame clones are kept and a portion is missing. The sample lists 25,000 to 30,000 clones; about 76% were seen once. The sample here was PBMCs, taken from a glioma patient whose treatment included an IDH1 peptide vaccine. This TCR was recovered from a man between 35 and 55 years old with glioma. The chain is built from TRBV5-6 and TRBJ2-5, with unresolved D. DNA of the CDR3: TGTGCCAGCAGCCCCGATTGGGGTCGAGGAGAGACCCAGTACTTC. Translated: CASSPDWGRGETQYF.